The rows below give T cell receptor beta chains drawn from one sample of a study of blood T cell repertoires in COVID-19. Libraries were prepared by immunoSEQ multiplex PCR; TCRdb keeps only in-frame clonotypes and omits some of them. Of approximately 110,000 clones in the sample, approximately 78% were seen once. Sequenced input: peripheral blood. These receptors came from a man between 65 and 80 years old with acute or convalescent COVID-19. The CDR3 runs from the conserved cysteine through the conserved F or W. Each record gives: D gene, clone size, V gene, J gene, CDR3 DNA, CDR3 protein. A D gene is named only where the DNA matches it firmly. The size entry is marked missing in some rows and otherwise reads once, few, many or a size class.

d_gene: .; abundance: .; v_gene: TRBV10-3; j_gene: TRBJ1-1; CDR3nt: TGTGCCATCAGTGAAAATGGCAGGAACACTGAAGCTTTCTTT; CDR3aa: CAISENGRNTEAFF
d_gene: .; abundance: .; v_gene: TRBV28; j_gene: TRBJ1-4; CDR3nt: TGTGCCAGCAGAAAACTTAAATTAGACAGTAATGAAAAACTGTTTTTT; CDR3aa: CASRKLKLDSNEKLFF
d_gene: TRBD1; abundance: .; v_gene: TRBV14; j_gene: TRBJ1-6; CDR3nt: TGTGCCAGCAGCCAATTCGGGACAGCAAATAATTCACCCCTCCACTTT; CDR3aa: CASSQFGTANNSPLHF
d_gene: TRBD1; abundance: .; v_gene: TRBV28; j_gene: TRBJ1-1; CDR3nt: TGTGCCAGCAGTAACGTGGGACAGGTGAACACTGAAGCTTTCTTT; CDR3aa: CASSNVGQVNTEAFF
d_gene: TRBD2; abundance: .; v_gene: TRBV7-2; j_gene: TRBJ2-7; CDR3nt: TGTGCCAGCAGCTTGAGGAGCGGGAGGGCTGAGCAGTACTTC; CDR3aa: CASSLRSGRAEQYF
d_gene: .; abundance: .; v_gene: TRBV3-1/TRBV3-2; j_gene: TRBJ1-6; CDR3nt: TGTGCCAGCAGCCGGGAGGGTTCACCCCTCCACTTT; CDR3aa: CASSREGSPLHF
d_gene: .; abundance: .; v_gene: TRBV9; j_gene: TRBJ2-2; CDR3nt: TGTGCCAGCAGCCCCCAGGCGCGGGCGACCTTATCGAACACCGGGGAGCTGTTTTTT; CDR3aa: CASSPQARATLSNTGELFF
d_gene: TRBD2; abundance: .; v_gene: TRBV3-1/TRBV3-2; j_gene: TRBJ2-1; CDR3nt: TGTGCCAGCCGGAAAGGGCTAGCGGTCGTTAATGAGCAGTTCTTC; CDR3aa: CASRKGLAVVNEQFF
d_gene: TRBD1; abundance: .; v_gene: TRBV19; j_gene: TRBJ1-1; CDR3nt: TGTGCCAGTAGTATAGGTCCCGGGACAGGTAATAGGTACACTGAAGCTTTCTTT; CDR3aa: CASSIGPGTGNRYTEAFF
d_gene: TRBD2; abundance: .; v_gene: TRBV5-1; j_gene: TRBJ2-3; CDR3nt: TGCGCCAGCAGCTTGGAGGGGGGGACTAGCCTGGATACGCAGTATTTT; CDR3aa: CASSLEGGTSLDTQYF
d_gene: TRBD1; abundance: .; v_gene: TRBV6-4; j_gene: TRBJ2-7; CDR3nt: TGTGCCAGCAGTGACACCGCCCACAGGGGGCTCGAGCAGTACTTC; CDR3aa: CASSDTAHRGLEQYF
d_gene: TRBD2; abundance: .; v_gene: TRBV5-1; j_gene: TRBJ2-7; CDR3nt: TGCGCCAGCAGCTTGGATCCCCCTAGCGGGGGAAGAGACGAGCAGTACTTC; CDR3aa: CASSLDPPSGGRDEQYF
d_gene: TRBD1; abundance: once; v_gene: TRBV5-1; j_gene: TRBJ1-4; CDR3nt: TGCGCCAGCAGCCCAGGGGGCGGACATGATGAAAAACTGTTTTTT; CDR3aa: CASSPGGGHDEKLFF
d_gene: .; abundance: few; v_gene: TRBV25-1; j_gene: TRBJ1-2; CDR3nt: TGTGCCAGCAGTGATACCCTACCTGGCTACACCTTC; CDR3aa: CASSDTLPGYTF
d_gene: TRBD1; abundance: .; v_gene: TRBV5-1; j_gene: TRBJ1-4; CDR3nt: TGCGCCAGCAGCTTGGGGGGGACAGCTGAAAAACTGTTTTTT; CDR3aa: CASSLGGTAEKLFF
d_gene: .; abundance: .; v_gene: TRBV19; j_gene: TRBJ1-1; CDR3nt: TGTGCCAGTATCCCGGCGGGAATGAACACTGAAGCTTTCTTT; CDR3aa: CASIPAGMNTEAFF
d_gene: .; abundance: .; v_gene: TRBV30; j_gene: TRBJ1-2; CDR3nt: TGTGCCTGGAGCCTGACAGCCGCTAACTATGGCTACACCTTC; CDR3aa: CAWSLTAANYGYTF
d_gene: .; abundance: .; v_gene: TRBV2; j_gene: TRBJ1-6; CDR3nt: TGTGCCAGCTTAGCGGAGGGGCGCGGTTCACCCCTCCACTTT; CDR3aa: CASLAEGRGSPLHF
d_gene: TRBD2; abundance: .; v_gene: TRBV3-1/TRBV3-2; j_gene: TRBJ2-4; CDR3nt: TGTGCCAGCAGCCCTTCATGGACTAGAAAAAACATTCAGTACTTC; CDR3aa: CASSPSWTRKNIQYF
d_gene: .; abundance: few; v_gene: TRBV28; j_gene: TRBJ2-5; CDR3nt: TGTGCCAGCAGTTTATTAGTCCAGACCCAGTACTTC; CDR3aa: CASSLLVQTQYF
d_gene: .; abundance: .; v_gene: TRBV18; j_gene: TRBJ1-2; CDR3nt: TGTGCCAGCTCGCCCGATAAGACAGCTAACTATGGCTACACCTTC; CDR3aa: CASSPDKTANYGYTF
d_gene: TRBD2; abundance: .; v_gene: TRBV9; j_gene: TRBJ2-7; CDR3nt: TGTGCCAGCAGCGCATCTACGGGACTAGCGCAAGACGAGCAGTACTTC; CDR3aa: CASSASTGLAQDEQYF
d_gene: TRBD2; abundance: once; v_gene: TRBV15; j_gene: TRBJ2-7; CDR3nt: TGTGCCACCAGCAATACTCTCAGCGGGAGATTCACCTACGAGCAGTACTTC; CDR3aa: CATSNTLSGRFTYEQYF
d_gene: .; abundance: .; v_gene: TRBV21-1; j_gene: TRBJ2-7; CDR3nt: TGTGCCAGCCTCTCGACAGGACCCACTCATTACGAGCAGTACTTC; CDR3aa: CASLSTGPTHYEQYF
d_gene: .; abundance: few; v_gene: TRBV7-2; j_gene: TRBJ2-7; CDR3nt: TGTGCCAGCAGCTTACGTAGAGGGCCTAGCTCCTACGAGCAGTACTTC; CDR3aa: CASSLRRGPSSYEQYF
d_gene: .; abundance: .; v_gene: TRBV11-2; j_gene: TRBJ1-6; CDR3nt: TGTGCCAGCACCACAGAAAGGGGATCACCCCTCCACTTT; CDR3aa: CASTTERGSPLHF
d_gene: TRBD1; abundance: .; v_gene: TRBV4-2; j_gene: TRBJ1-1; CDR3nt: TGTGCCAGCAGCCAAGGGAGAACAGGGGGCCCGGATACTGAAGCTTTCTTT; CDR3aa: CASSQGRTGGPDTEAFF
d_gene: .; abundance: .; v_gene: TRBV5-4; j_gene: TRBJ2-3; CDR3nt: TGTGCCAGCAGCCAGAGCCAGACTAGCACAGATACGCAGTATTTT; CDR3aa: CASSQSQTSTDTQYF
d_gene: .; abundance: .; v_gene: TRBV10-1; j_gene: TRBJ2-7; CDR3nt: TGCGCCAGCAGTGACTCGACCAAGGGTGACAGACCCCCGTACGAGCAGTACTTC; CDR3aa: CASSDSTKGDRPPYEQYF
d_gene: TRBD1; abundance: .; v_gene: TRBV28; j_gene: TRBJ1-5; CDR3nt: TGTGCCAGCACCGGGACAGGGGCTTATCAGCCCCAGCATTTT; CDR3aa: CASTGTGAYQPQHF
d_gene: .; abundance: .; v_gene: TRBV30; j_gene: TRBJ1-1; CDR3nt: TGTGCCTGGAGCGCCGGGACAAAGAACACTGAAGCTTTCTTT; CDR3aa: CAWSAGTKNTEAFF
d_gene: TRBD1; abundance: .; v_gene: TRBV10-3; j_gene: TRBJ1-6; CDR3nt: TGTGCCATCAGCTTGCTACCGGGACAGGGGGATTCACCCCTCCACTTT; CDR3aa: CAISLLPGQGDSPLHF
d_gene: TRBD1; abundance: .; v_gene: TRBV28; j_gene: TRBJ1-5; CDR3nt: TGTGCCAGCAGCCCCAGGGGGCGCGGCAATCAGCCCCAGCATTTT; CDR3aa: CASSPRGRGNQPQHF
d_gene: TRBD2; abundance: .; v_gene: TRBV5-4; j_gene: TRBJ2-7; CDR3nt: TGTGCCAGCGGCCCGGGGGGGGGCACCTCCTACGAGCAGTACTTC; CDR3aa: CASGPGGGTSYEQYF
d_gene: TRBD2; abundance: once; v_gene: TRBV9; j_gene: TRBJ2-1; CDR3nt: TGTGCCAGCAGCGTAGCAACTAGCGGGAGTCTCGATGAGCAGTTCTTC; CDR3aa: CASSVATSGSLDEQFF
d_gene: .; abundance: few; v_gene: TRBV18; j_gene: TRBJ2-5; CDR3nt: TGTGCCAGCTCACCGTACATGGAGACCCAGTACTTC; CDR3aa: CASSPYMETQYF
d_gene: TRBD1; abundance: .; v_gene: TRBV5-1; j_gene: TRBJ2-3; CDR3nt: TGCGCCAGCAGCCGACAGGGAAAAGTAGGCACAGATACGCAGTATTTT; CDR3aa: CASSRQGKVGTDTQYF
d_gene: .; abundance: .; v_gene: TRBV19; j_gene: TRBJ1-6; CDR3nt: TGTGCCAGTAGTATTACAGGGATGGATTCACCCCTCCACTTT; CDR3aa: CASSITGMDSPLHF
d_gene: TRBD1; abundance: .; v_gene: TRBV7-6; j_gene: TRBJ1-2; CDR3nt: TGTGCCAGCAGCTCTAATTATCATACAGGGGGCATTGGCTACACCTTC; CDR3aa: CASSSNYHTGGIGYTF
d_gene: TRBD1; abundance: once; v_gene: TRBV27; j_gene: TRBJ2-5; CDR3nt: TGTGCCAGCAGACCCATTCCGGGACAGGGGGGCGAAGAGACCCAGTACTTC; CDR3aa: CASRPIPGQGGEETQYF
d_gene: TRBD1; abundance: .; v_gene: TRBV5-1; j_gene: TRBJ2-7; CDR3nt: TGCGCCAGCAGCTCAGGGACAGGGAGCAACGAGCAGTACTTC; CDR3aa: CASSSGTGSNEQYF
d_gene: .; abundance: .; v_gene: TRBV5-1; j_gene: TRBJ2-5; CDR3nt: TGCGCCAGCAGCTTGGAGGATCCAGGAAAAGAGACCCAGTACTTC; CDR3aa: CASSLEDPGKETQYF
d_gene: TRBD2; abundance: .; v_gene: TRBV5-1; j_gene: TRBJ2-3; CDR3nt: TGCGCCAGCAGCCGGACTAGCGGGAGTTCTAGCACAGATACGCAGTATTTT; CDR3aa: CASSRTSGSSSTDTQYF
d_gene: .; abundance: once; v_gene: TRBV28; j_gene: TRBJ1-1; CDR3nt: TGTGCCAGCATTCAAGGGGGGAACACTGAAGCTTTCTTT; CDR3aa: CASIQGGNTEAFF
d_gene: .; abundance: .; v_gene: TRBV2; j_gene: TRBJ2-3; CDR3nt: TGTGCCAGCTCTGGCACAGTCCTCCAGGAAGATACGCAGTATTTT; CDR3aa: CASSGTVLQEDTQYF
d_gene: .; abundance: .; v_gene: TRBV6-5; j_gene: TRBJ2-1; CDR3nt: TGTGCCAGCAGTTACGGGGGGAACCCTGAGCAGTTCTTC; CDR3aa: CASSYGGNPEQFF
d_gene: .; abundance: .; v_gene: TRBV29-1; j_gene: TRBJ1-1; CDR3nt: TGCAGCGTTACAGAGAACACTGAAGCTTTCTTT; CDR3aa: CSVTENTEAFF
d_gene: .; abundance: .; v_gene: TRBV19; j_gene: TRBJ2-2; CDR3nt: TGTGCCAGTAGTATAGAGGGGAGAGGGGAGCTGTTTTTT; CDR3aa: CASSIEGRGELFF
d_gene: .; abundance: once; v_gene: TRBV30; j_gene: TRBJ2-6; CDR3nt: TGTGCCTGGGGCCGCGGAGGTTCACCTGGGGCCAACGTCCTGACTTTC; CDR3aa: CAWGRGGSPGANVLTF
d_gene: TRBD2; abundance: .; v_gene: TRBV2; j_gene: TRBJ2-3; CDR3nt: TGTGCCAGCAGTGGCGGGACTAGCGGGAGACAAGATACGCAGTATTTT; CDR3aa: CASSGGTSGRQDTQYF
d_gene: .; abundance: once; v_gene: TRBV9; j_gene: TRBJ1-2; CDR3nt: TGTGCCAGCAGCGTAGACCTGAGTGGAGGTAGGGTATCCGGCTACACCTTC; CDR3aa: CASSVDLSGGRVSGYTF
d_gene: TRBD1; abundance: .; v_gene: TRBV5-1; j_gene: TRBJ1-1; CDR3nt: TGCGCCAGCAGCGACGGATCCCAGGGGGCCGCTTTCTTT; CDR3aa: CASSDGSQGAAFF
d_gene: TRBD1; abundance: .; v_gene: TRBV19; j_gene: TRBJ1-2; CDR3nt: TGTGCCAGTAGGGAGACAGGGGGCGGCTATGGCTACACCTTC; CDR3aa: CASRETGGGYGYTF
d_gene: .; abundance: .; v_gene: TRBV6-5; j_gene: TRBJ1-5; CDR3nt: TGTGCCAGCAGTTGGGGAGGCCCTCAGCAGCCCCAGCATTTT; CDR3aa: CASSWGGPQQPQHF
d_gene: .; abundance: .; v_gene: TRBV7-9; j_gene: TRBJ1-2; CDR3nt: TGTGCCAGCAGCCCGGGATTAGTGCTTCCCTACACCTTC; CDR3aa: CASSPGLVLPYTF